These 18 T cell receptor beta chains were all obtained from the same sample, sequenced in a study of T cells in Graves' hyperthyroidism and ophthalmopathy. The investigators amplified TCR beta CDR3 regions from RNA transcripts. First-round RT-PCR with HTBI primers amplified the TCR CDR3 region. TCRdb itself ran the multiplex PCR reads through MiXCR, one entry per CDR3 protein. Of 250,000 to 300,000 distinct CDR3 sequences listed, approximately 18% are singletons. Sequencing was done on a sample of blood. The receptors were sampled from a man aged 50-59 years with Graves' ophthalmopathy.

This clonotype has more than one count but fewer than ten. This chain uses TRBV5-5 with TRBJ2-4; 7 nucleotides line up with TRBD1. Trimming removed 0 bases from V and 5 bases from J; junction bases left unmatched: 2. CDR1 is SGHKS, CDR2 YYEKEE, per germline (reference sequence). The CDR3 spans 14 residues. The CDR3 nucleotides read TGTGCCAGCAGCTTGGACAGGGGAGAAAACATTCAGTACTTC. Encoded protein: CASSLDRGENIQYF. The full variable domain, with the rest looked up from reference TRBV5-5 and TRBJ2-4, is DAGVTQSPTHLIKTRGQQVTLRCSPISGHKSVSWYQQVLGQGPQFIFQYYEKEERGRGNFPDRFSARQFPNYSSELNVNALLLGDSALYLCASSLDRGENIQYFGAGTRLSVL.

This clonotype was seen many times. The genes are TRBV30 and TRBJ1-1; 7 nucleotides align to TRBD1. Trimming cost V 2 bases and J 6 bases; bases outside gene matches: 9. The CDR3 is made up of 14 amino acids. The V gene's germline CDR1 is GTSNPN and CDR2 SVGIG (reference sequence). CDR3 protein: CAWSTGVVQAEAFF. The CDR3 DNA reads as TGTGCCTGGAGTACAGGGGTTGTCCAGGCTGAAGCTTTCTTT.

This chain joins TRBV18 and TRBJ2-7; D not certain. Looked up from germline, CDR1 is KGHSH and CDR2 is LQKENI. This CDR3 contains 14 residues. The germline V and J ends were trimmed by 3 bases and 0 bases, with 9 bases remaining between them. CDR3 amino acids: CASSPESSSYEQYF. The CDR3, as DNA: TGTGCCAGCTCACCCGAATCGAGCTCCTACGAGCAGTACTTC.

The sample holds many counts of this clonotype. The chain uses TRBV7-3 and TRBJ2-5; 8 bases are shared with TRBD2. CDR3 length: 15 amino acids. V lost 3 bases and J lost 4; bases outside the gene matches: 7. CDR1 is SGHTA, CDR2 FQGTGA, per germline. The CDR3 nucleotides are TGTGCCAGCAGCTTCACGGGGGGGGCTGGAGAGACCCAGTACTTC. Translation gives CASSFTGGAGETQYF.

This clonotype came up many times. The chain has TRBV28 and TRBJ1-5; 8 nucleotides line up with TRBD1. CDR3 length: 13 residues. Per germline, CDR1 MDHEN and CDR2 SYDVKM. The junction had 6 bases not matched to a gene; V was cut back by 7 bases and J by 7 bases. The CDR3 DNA sequence: TGTGCCAGCACCGACAGGGGAAAACAGCCCCAGCATTTT. Translating gives CASTDRGKQPQHF.

This clonotype was counted at least ten times. The rearrangement links TRBV11-2 to TRBJ2-5, with 8 bases identical to TRBD2. The trim removed 0 bases at V and 2 bases at J, leaving 8 bases unmatched. CDR1 is SGHAT, CDR2 FQNNGV, per germline. The CDR3 has 17 residues. DNA for the CDR3: TGTGCCAGCAGCTTAGATGCGGCGGGAGGTGGGCAAGAGACCCAGTACTTC. It codes for CASSLDAAGGGQETQYF.

The chain joins TRBV6-4 to TRBJ2-7; 8 nucleotides align to TRBD1. Germline V gene data show CDR1 as MRHNA and CDR2 as SNTAGT. This CDR3 region has 15 residues. With V trimmed by 4 bases and J by 0 bases, 5 bases remained unmatched. This chain's CDR3 is CASSVRTGSSYEQYF. The DNA for the CDR3 is TGTGCCAGCAGTGTGCGGACAGGGAGCTCCTACGAGCAGTACTTC.

This chain links TRBV20-1 with TRBJ2-7; 10 nucleotides line up with TRBD2. The CDR3 loop spans 14 amino acids. V lost 6 bases to trimming and J lost 5 bases; unmatched junction nucleotides: 10. Germline CDR1 reads DFQATT; CDR2 reads SNEGSKA (reference sequence). The CDR3 sequence is CSAGLAGVNHEQYF. The CDR3 DNA is TGCAGTGCCGGTCTAGCGGGAGTAAACCACGAGCAGTACTTC.

The chain combines TRBV6-2 or TRBV6-3 with TRBJ2-1, with TRBD2 matching 9 bases. J lost 6 bases, V lost 8 bases, and 8 bases had no gene match. Germline lookup yields CDR1 MNHEY and CDR2 SVGEGT. CDR3 length: 14 residues. The CDR3 region is CASQRGEGSNEQFF. The CDR3 DNA sequence: TGTGCCAGCCAGCGGGGGGAGGGGTCCAATGAGCAGTTCTTC.

Only a few counts were recorded for this clonotype. V and J are TRBV5-6 and TRBJ1-2; D unresolved. The CDR3 totals 12 residues. V shed 0 bases and J shed 9 bases, with 9 bases lying between them. Germline V CDR1 and CDR2: SGHDT, YYEEEE. CDR3: CASSLGQLSYTF. The CDR3, as DNA: TGTGCCAGCAGCTTGGGGCAATTGAGCTACACCTTC.

The chain links TRBV6-2 or TRBV6-3 to TRBJ2-1; 9 bases fit TRBD2. The CDR3 is made up of 15 amino acids. The germline V gene encodes CDR1 MNHEY and CDR2 SVGEGT. V lost 4 bases, J lost 4 bases, and 5 bases stayed unmatched. This CDR3 reads CASSLAGDGYNEQFF. CDR3 DNA sequence: TGTGCCAGCAGTTTAGCGGGAGATGGGTACAATGAGCAGTTCTTC.

This clonotype occurred a few times. The J gene is TRBJ2-2, the V gene TRBV6-9; weak D call: TRBD2 (7 bases). Per germline, CDR1 MNHGY and CDR2 SVAAGI. V was trimmed by 3 bases and J by 7 bases, leaving 18 bases between them. This CDR3 spans 16 amino acids. This CDR3 reads CASSYLAGAVGGELFF. The CDR3 DNA is TGTGCCAGCAGTTACTTGGCGGGGGCAGTTGGCGGGGAGCTGTTTTTT.

This clonotype was observed at least ten times. The J gene is TRBJ1-1, the V gene TRBV27, with D perhaps matching TRBD1 (6 bases). This CDR3 is built from 13 residues. Trimming left V 8 bases short and J 4 bases short, with 14 bases between. Germline CDR1 and CDR2: MNHEY and SMNVEV (reference sequence). The CDR3 is CASGLQGGTEAFF. CDR3 DNA: TGTGCCAGCGGATTACAGGGAGGCACTGAAGCTTTCTTT.

The sample holds many counts of this clonotype. This chain uses TRBV28 with TRBJ2-1; 14 bases map to TRBD2. The CDR3 runs to 22 residues. Germline loops: CDR1 MDHEN, CDR2 SYDVKM. The junction had 22 bases not matched to a gene; V was cut back by 2 bases and J by 7 bases. The CDR3 sequence: CASSLELYGGLAGVTVWNEQFF. Written as DNA, the CDR3 is TGTGCCAGCAGTTTAGAGCTATATGGGGGACTAGCGGGAGTTACGGTGTGGAATGAGCAGTTCTTC.

This clonotype occurred many times. The chain employs TRBV2 and TRBJ2-1; D call uncertain. Germline loops: CDR1 SNHLY, CDR2 FYNNEI. CDR3 size: 13 residues. V was pared by 4 bases and J by 5 bases, with 9 bases between. The CDR3 DNA is TGTGCCAGCAGTGTAGGTAGAGACAATGAGCAGTTCTTC. Translating it yields CASSVGRDNEQFF.

The V call is TRBV5-4, the J call TRBJ2-1; 8 bases line up with TRBD2. The trim removed 5 bases at V and 7 bases at J, leaving 8 bases unmatched. CDR1 is SGHNT and CDR2 is YYREEE in the germline V gene (reference sequence). The CDR3 runs 14 residues. CDR3 region: CASSARSGINEQFF. CDR3 bases: TGTGCCAGCAGTGCGCGTAGCGGGATTAATGAGCAGTTCTTC.

The chain combines TRBV24-1 with TRBJ1-5, with D possibly TRBD1 on 5 matching bases. CDR1 and CDR2 (germline): KGHDR, SFDVKD. The CDR3 covers 16 residues. Trimming stripped 9 bases from V and 0 bases from J, with 17 bases between. The CDR3 sequence is CATPPRGADSNQPQHF. Written as DNA, the CDR3 is TGTGCCACCCCCCCAAGAGGGGCAGATAGCAATCAGCCCCAGCATTTT.

This clonotype was picked up many times. The rearrangement joins TRBV30 to TRBJ2-1; D is ambiguous. The CDR3 has 14 amino acids. Germline CDR1 GTSNPN, CDR2 SVGIG (reference sequence). V was cut by 1 base and J by 6 bases, with 13 bases left in between. The CDR3 protein is CAWSELAWVNEQFF. DNA for the CDR3: TGTGCCTGGAGTGAGCTCGCCTGGGTCAATGAGCAGTTCTTC.